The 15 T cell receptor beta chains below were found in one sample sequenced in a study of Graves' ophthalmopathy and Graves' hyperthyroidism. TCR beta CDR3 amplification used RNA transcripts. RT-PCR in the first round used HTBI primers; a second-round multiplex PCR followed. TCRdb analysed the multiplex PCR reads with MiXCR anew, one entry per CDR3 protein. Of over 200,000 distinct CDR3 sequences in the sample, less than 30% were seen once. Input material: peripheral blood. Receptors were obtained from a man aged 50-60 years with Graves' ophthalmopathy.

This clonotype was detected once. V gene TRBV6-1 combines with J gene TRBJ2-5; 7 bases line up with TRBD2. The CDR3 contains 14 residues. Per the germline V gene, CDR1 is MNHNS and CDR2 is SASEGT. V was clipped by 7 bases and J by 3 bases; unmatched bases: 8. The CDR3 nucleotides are TGTGCCAGCATGGCAAGCGGGGTAGAAGAGACCCAGTACTTC. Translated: CASMASGVEETQYF.

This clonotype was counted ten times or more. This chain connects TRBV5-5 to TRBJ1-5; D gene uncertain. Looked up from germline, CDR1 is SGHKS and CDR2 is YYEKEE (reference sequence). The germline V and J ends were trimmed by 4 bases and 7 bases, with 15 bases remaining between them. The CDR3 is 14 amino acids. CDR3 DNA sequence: TGTGCCAGCAGCCCCTCACCCGGATCCCAGCCCCAGCATTTT. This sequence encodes CASSPSPGSQPQHF.

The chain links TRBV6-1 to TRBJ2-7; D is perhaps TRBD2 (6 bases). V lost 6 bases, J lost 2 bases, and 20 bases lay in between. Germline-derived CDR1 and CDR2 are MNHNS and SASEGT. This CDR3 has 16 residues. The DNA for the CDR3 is TGTGCCAGCAGAACTACTCCGGGAGATGGCCCCTACGAGCAGTACTTC. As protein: CASRTTPGDGPYEQYF.

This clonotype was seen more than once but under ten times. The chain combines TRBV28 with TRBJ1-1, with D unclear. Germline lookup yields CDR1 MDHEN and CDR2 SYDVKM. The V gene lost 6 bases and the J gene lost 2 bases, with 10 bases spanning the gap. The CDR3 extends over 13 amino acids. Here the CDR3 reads CASRSQLNTEAFF. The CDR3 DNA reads TGTGCCAGCAGGTCACAGCTAAACACTGAAGCTTTCTTT.

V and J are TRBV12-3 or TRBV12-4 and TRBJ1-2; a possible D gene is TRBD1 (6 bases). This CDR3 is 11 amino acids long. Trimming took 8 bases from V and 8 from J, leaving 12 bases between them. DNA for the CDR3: TGTGCCAGCGGACCCAGGGGCGGCTACACCTTC. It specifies CASGPRGGYTF.

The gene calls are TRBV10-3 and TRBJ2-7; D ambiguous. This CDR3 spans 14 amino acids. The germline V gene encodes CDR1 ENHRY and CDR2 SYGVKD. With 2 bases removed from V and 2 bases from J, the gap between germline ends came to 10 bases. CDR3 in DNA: TGTGCCATCAGTGAGGCGTCGTTTACCTACGAGCAGTACTTC. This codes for CAISEASFTYEQYF.

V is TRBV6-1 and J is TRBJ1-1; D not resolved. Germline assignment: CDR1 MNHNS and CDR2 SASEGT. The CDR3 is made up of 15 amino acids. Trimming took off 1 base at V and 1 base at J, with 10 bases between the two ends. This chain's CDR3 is CASSEGGNRNTEAFF. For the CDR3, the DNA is TGTGCCAGCAGTGAAGGAGGTAACAGGAACACTGAAGCTTTCTTT.

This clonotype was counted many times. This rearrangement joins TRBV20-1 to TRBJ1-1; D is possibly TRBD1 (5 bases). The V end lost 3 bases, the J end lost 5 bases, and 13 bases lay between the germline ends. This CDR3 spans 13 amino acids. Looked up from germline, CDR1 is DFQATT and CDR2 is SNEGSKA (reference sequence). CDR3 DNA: TGCAGTGCTAGTCAGTCAGGGTGGACTGAAGCTTTCTTT. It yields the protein CSASQSGWTEAFF.

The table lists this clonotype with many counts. CDR3 in amino acids: CATMTSRGAGTTYEQYF. The CDR3 nucleotides read TGTGCCACCATGACCTCGCGGGGAGCGGGGACCACCTACGAGCAGTACTTC. The chain combines TRBV27 with TRBJ2-7; 7 nucleotides line up with TRBD2. CDR1 and CDR2 (germline): MNHEY, SMNVEV (reference sequence). The CDR3 has 17 residues. With 10 bases clipped from V and 2 bases from J, the junction kept 20 bases outside the gene matches.

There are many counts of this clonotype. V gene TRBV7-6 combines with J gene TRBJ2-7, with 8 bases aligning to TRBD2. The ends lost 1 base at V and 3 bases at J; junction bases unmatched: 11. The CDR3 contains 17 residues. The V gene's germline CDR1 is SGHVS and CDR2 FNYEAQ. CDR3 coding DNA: TGTGCCAGCAGCTTAGTCCCTCCGGGAGGGCTTCTCTACGAGCAGTACTTC. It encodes CASSLVPPGGLLYEQYF.

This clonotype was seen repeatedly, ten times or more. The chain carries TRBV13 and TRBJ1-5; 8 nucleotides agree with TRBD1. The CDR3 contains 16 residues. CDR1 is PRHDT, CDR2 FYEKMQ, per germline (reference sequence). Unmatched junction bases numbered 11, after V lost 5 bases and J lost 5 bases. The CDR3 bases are TGTGCCAGCAGCGAAAGGGCAGGGGGCCTCCATCAGCCCCAGCATTTT. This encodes CASSERAGGLHQPQHF. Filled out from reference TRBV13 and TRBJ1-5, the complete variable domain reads AAGVIQSPRHLIKEKRETATLKCYPIPRHDTVYWYQQGPGQDPQFLISFYEKMQSDKGSIPDRFSAQQFSDYHSELNMSSLELGDSALYFCASSERAGGLHQPQHFGDGTRLSIL.

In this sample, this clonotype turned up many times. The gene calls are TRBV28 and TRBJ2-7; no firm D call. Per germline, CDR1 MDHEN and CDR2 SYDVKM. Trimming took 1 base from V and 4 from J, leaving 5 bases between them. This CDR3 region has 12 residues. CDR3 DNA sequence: TGTGCCAGCAGTTTATTGTCTTACGAGCAGTACTTC. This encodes CASSLLSYEQYF.

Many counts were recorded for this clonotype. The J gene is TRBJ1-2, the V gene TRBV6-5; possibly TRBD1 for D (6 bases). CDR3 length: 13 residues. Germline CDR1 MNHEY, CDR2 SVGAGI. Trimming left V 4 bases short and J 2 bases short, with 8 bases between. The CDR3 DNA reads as TGTGCCAGCAGTTCGGGGGCGAACTATGGCTACACCTTC. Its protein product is CASSSGANYGYTF.

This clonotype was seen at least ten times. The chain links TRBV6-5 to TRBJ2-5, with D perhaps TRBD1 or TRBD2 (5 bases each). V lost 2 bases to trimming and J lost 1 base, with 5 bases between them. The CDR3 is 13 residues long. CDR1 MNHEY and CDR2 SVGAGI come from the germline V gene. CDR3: CASSYGGQETQYF. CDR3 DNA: TGTGCCAGCAGTTACGGGGGCCAAGAGACCCAGTACTTC.

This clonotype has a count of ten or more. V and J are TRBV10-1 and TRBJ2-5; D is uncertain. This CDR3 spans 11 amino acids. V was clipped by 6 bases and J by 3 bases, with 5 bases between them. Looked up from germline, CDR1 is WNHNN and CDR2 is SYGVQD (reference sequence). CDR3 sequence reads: CASSDKETQYF. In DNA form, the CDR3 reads TGCGCCAGCAGCGATAAAGAGACCCAGTACTTC.